One and the same sample provided the 32 T cell receptor beta chains below, sequenced in a study of blood T cell repertoires in COVID-19. Produced via immunoSEQ multiplex PCR; TCRdb's table is partial and in-frame only. Altogether around 170,000 clones are present, about 87% being singletons, with the ten largest covering 20% to 30%. Sample: peripheral blood. These TCRs come from a man in his fifties or sixties with acute or convalescent COVID-19.

The chain employs TRBV4-3 and TRBJ2-6, with 8 bases lining up with TRBD1. The germline V gene has CDR1 LGHNA and CDR2 YSLEER. This CDR3 region has 21 residues. After removal of 0 bases from V and 0 bases from J, the junction contained 13 bases not matched to a gene. CDR3 nucleotides: TGCGCCAGCAGCCAAGATAGGCCGTCGGGGACAGGCCTCTCTGGGGCCAACGTCCTGACTTTC. Translation gives CASSQDRPSGTGLSGANVLTF.

The chain employs TRBV7-2 and TRBJ2-7; TRBD2 agrees at 11 bases. The CDR3 sequence is 17 residues long. From germline, CDR1 is SGHTA and CDR2 FQGNSA. Trimming at V came to 8 bases and at J to 4 bases, leaving 16 bases not matched to a gene. The DNA of the CDR3 is TGTGCCAGCCTCGGGACTAGCGGTCAATTTCCCATTTACGAGCAGTACTTC. Translation gives CASLGTSGQFPIYEQYF. The full variable domain, in which reference TRBV7-2 and TRBJ2-7 provide the parts outside the CDR3, is GAGVSQSPSNKVTEKGKDVELRCDPISGHTALYWYRQSLGQGLEFLIYFQGNSAPDKSGLPSDRFSAERTGGSVSTLTIQRTQQEDSAVYLCASLGTSGQFPIYEQYFGPGTRLTVT.

V is TRBV9 and J is TRBJ1-2; the match to TRBD1 covers 10 bases. Germline-derived CDR1 and CDR2 are SGDLS and YYNGEE. The J segment lost 7 bases and the V segment lost 0 bases, leaving 3 bases of the junction unmatched. The CDR3 sequence is 14 residues long. The CDR3 nucleotides are TGTGCCAGCAGCGTAGGGACAGGGGGGGTTGGCTACACCTTC. It translates to CASSVGTGGVGYTF.

The chain employs TRBV27 and TRBJ2-1, with D hard to call. Trimming cost V 8 bases and J 7 bases, with 9 bases left between them. The germline gives CDR1 MNHEY, CDR2 SMNVEV (reference sequence). CDR3 length: 11 residues. The CDR3 region is CASLSVNEQFF. The CDR3 DNA reads TGTGCCAGCCTATCTGTGAATGAGCAGTTCTTC.

This rearrangement joins TRBV4-1 to TRBJ1-4, with 7 bases fitting TRBD1. The CDR3 extends over 15 amino acids. The junction had 8 bases not matched to a gene; V was cut back by 3 bases and J by 7 bases. The germline gives CDR1 MGHRA, CDR2 YSYEKL. As DNA, the CDR3 is TGCGCCAGCAGCCACCCGACAGGGTCTTCTGAAAAACTGTTTTTT. This codes for CASSHPTGSSEKLFF.

This clone has more than one count but fewer than ten. This rearrangement joins TRBV19 to TRBJ2-7, with D possibly matching TRBD1 (6 bases). The CDR3 contains 15 residues. In germline, CDR1 is LNHDA, CDR2 SQIVND (reference sequence). V was clipped by 2 bases and J by 0 bases, with 11 bases between them. The CDR3 bases are TGTGCCAGTAGTATATCATGGGACATCTCCTACGAGCAGTACTTC. It codes for CASSISWDISYEQYF. The entire variable domain, with the rest obtained from reference TRBV19 and TRBJ2-7, is as follows: DGGITQSPKYLFRKEGQNVTLSCEQNLNHDAMYWYRQDPGQGLRLIYYSQIVNDFQKGDIAEGYSVSREKKESFPLTVTSAQKNPTAFYLCASSISWDISYEQYFGPGTRLTVT.

This clone has only one observation. The V call is TRBV19, the J call TRBJ1-5, with TRBD1 matching over 7 bases. CDR1 is LNHDA, CDR2 SQIVND, per germline (reference sequence). J was trimmed by 0 bases and V by 9 bases; bases with no gene match: 5. The CDR3 length is 14 residues. The CDR3 sequence is CASLRTGSNQPQHF. The CDR3 nucleotides read TGTGCCAGCCTTAGGACAGGTAGCAATCAGCCCCAGCATTTT.

V and J are TRBV5-4 and TRBJ2-7; D is unresolved. Trimming pared 3 bases from V and 4 bases from J, leaving 5 bases between. The CDR3 is 11 amino acids. The germline V gene has CDR1 SGHNT and CDR2 YYREEE (reference sequence). The CDR3 spells CASSSGYEQYV. DNA for the CDR3: TGTGCCAGCAGCTCGGGTTACGAGCAGTACGTC.

V is TRBV6-5 and J is TRBJ1-5; TRBD1 aligns across 10 bases. V lost 10 bases to trimming and J lost 7 bases; unmatched junction nucleotides: 7. Looked up from germline, CDR1 is MNHEY and CDR2 is SVGAGI. CDR3 size: 13 residues. CDR3 residues: CATFRDRGQPQHF. The CDR3 coding sequence is TGTGCCACATTCCGGGACAGGGGACAGCCCCAGCATTTT.

The J gene is TRBJ2-1, the V gene TRBV6-1; D is perhaps TRBD2 (6 bases). The ends were cut back, 2 bases at V and 5 bases at J, with 25 bases in the middle. CDR1 and CDR2 (germline): MNHNS, SASEGT. The CDR3 spans 19 residues. The CDR3: CASSERKSSGTSGHNEQFF. Written as DNA, the CDR3 is TGTGCCAGCAGTGAAAGGAAGTCGTCGGGGACTTCGGGCCACAATGAGCAGTTCTTC.

This rearrangement joins TRBV4-2 to TRBJ2-7; D might be TRBD2 (6 bases). Germline V gene data show CDR1 as LGHNA and CDR2 as YNFKEQ. The V gene lost 3 bases and the J gene lost 9 bases, with 18 bases spanning the gap. This CDR3 has 14 residues. CDR3 sequence reads: CASSQDSGSLWQYF. The CDR3, as DNA: TGTGCCAGCAGCCAGGACTCCGGGAGCCTGTGGCAGTACTTC.

The chain combines TRBV5-5 with TRBJ1-6; weak D call: TRBD1 (5 bases). The CDR3 is made up of 17 amino acids. The germline V gene encodes CDR1 SGHKS and CDR2 YYEKEE (reference sequence). Deletions cut 4 bases from V and 0 bases from J, with 14 bases between. The DNA for the CDR3 is TGTGCCAGCAGCGTCGACAGCTTCAGCTCCTATAATTCACCCCTCCACTTT. Translating it yields CASSVDSFSSYNSPLHF.

The rearrangement links TRBV7-9 to TRBJ2-2, with 10 bases identical to TRBD2. CDR1 SEHNR and CDR2 FQNEAQ come from the germline V gene (reference sequence). This CDR3 has 15 amino acids. V lost 5 bases and J lost 3; bases outside the gene matches: 3. The CDR3 region is CASSGTSVDTGELFF. The DNA of the CDR3 is TGTGCCAGCAGCGGGACTAGCGTTGACACCGGGGAGCTGTTTTTT.

This chain joins TRBV5-1 and TRBJ2-2, with TRBD1 matching 10 bases. Germline V gene data show CDR1 as SGHRS and CDR2 as YFSETQ. The CDR3 loop spans 16 amino acids. J lost 4 bases, V lost 4 bases, and 7 bases had no gene match. In nucleotides, the CDR3 is TGCGCCAGCAGCCCTCCCGGGACAGGGGCCACCGGGGAGCTGTTTTTT. It translates to CASSPPGTGATGELFF.

The chain employs TRBV7-2 and TRBJ1-2; 8 nucleotides match TRBD1. CDR1 SGHTA and CDR2 FQGNSA come from the germline V gene. With V trimmed by 2 bases and J by 8 bases, 7 bases remained unmatched. This CDR3 spans 14 amino acids. The CDR3 here is CASSLPQGAGGYTF. The CDR3 coding sequence is TGTGCCAGCAGCTTACCTCAGGGGGCAGGCGGCTACACCTTC.

The chain has TRBV6-2 or TRBV6-3 and TRBJ1-1; 7 positions match TRBD1. The germline gives CDR1 MNHEY, CDR2 SVGEGT. Trimming removed 2 bases from V and 7 bases from J; junction bases left unmatched: 1. CDR3 length: 12 residues. CDR3 nucleotides: TGTGCCAGCAGTTACCGGACAGGTGAAGCTTTCTTT. As protein: CASSYRTGEAFF.

This chain joins TRBV19 and TRBJ1-4, with 10 nucleotides matching TRBD1. J lost 8 bases, V lost 9 bases, and 12 bases had no gene match. Germline V lookup: CDR1 LNHDA, CDR2 SQIVND (reference sequence). CDR3 size: 15 residues. The CDR3 nucleotides are TGTGCCAGCCACCGACAGGGGGCCAGCAACGAAAAACTGTTTTTT. Its protein is CASHRQGASNEKLFF.

The CDR3, as DNA: TGTGCCAGCAGTGAAATTTTGCGGAATTCACCCCTCCACTTT. As protein: CASSEILRNSPLHF. The chain recombines TRBV2 with TRBJ1-6; D gene ambiguous. The CDR3 totals 14 residues. Per the germline V gene, CDR1 is SNHLY and CDR2 is FYNNEI. Between the trimmed V and J ends, which lost 2 bases and 7 bases, there was a span of 9 bases.

This chain joins TRBV5-1 and TRBJ2-5, with 12 positions matching TRBD2. Germline CDR1 is SGHRS and CDR2 is YFSETQ. CDR3 length: 15 amino acids. After removal of 1 base from V and 5 bases from J, the junction contained 3 bases not matched to a gene. Here the CDR3 DNA reads TGCGCCAGCAGCTTGTCTAGCGGGGGGGCCGAGACCCAGTACTTC. Amino acids: CASSLSSGGAETQYF.

The chain carries TRBV29-1 and TRBJ1-2; 7 bases are shared with TRBD1. The CDR3 sequence is 15 residues long. CDR1 is SQVTM, CDR2 ANQGSEA, per germline. The V segment lost 3 bases and the J segment 1 base; nucleotides outside the gene matches: 8. CDR3 protein: CSVEGTDNLNYGYTF. In DNA form, the CDR3 reads TGCAGCGTTGAGGGGACAGATAATCTTAACTATGGCTACACCTTC.

This rearrangement joins TRBV5-1 to TRBJ2-5; 11 nucleotides match TRBD2. CDR1 and CDR2 from the germline V gene are SGHRS and YFSETQ. The CDR3 extends over 17 amino acids. V was pared by 0 bases and J by 5 bases, with 9 bases of the junction left unmatched. The CDR3 nucleotides are TGCGCCAGCAGCTTGGATCCTAGCGGGGGGAATGTGGAGACCCAGTACTTC. This translates into CASSLDPSGGNVETQYF. The whole variable domain, remainder taken from reference TRBV5-1 and TRBJ2-5, is KAGVTQTPRYLIKTRGQQVTLSCSPISGHRSVSWYQQTPGQGLQFLFEYFSETQRNKGNFPGRFSGRQFSNSRSEMNVSTLELGDSALYLCASSLDPSGGNVETQYFGPGTRLLVL.

V and J are TRBV6-1 and TRBJ1-3; 7 bases match TRBD1. J lost 3 bases, V lost 3 bases, and 8 bases had no gene match. This CDR3 has 16 amino acids. CDR1 and CDR2 from the germline V gene are MNHNS and SASEGT. CDR3 sequence: CASSDWAGGRGNTIYF. Written as DNA, the CDR3 is TGTGCCAGCAGTGATTGGGCAGGGGGTCGTGGAAACACCATATATTTT.

The chain couples TRBV11-2 to TRBJ1-1; D is uncertain. V was clipped by 3 bases and J by 7 bases, with 9 bases between them. Germline V CDR1 and CDR2: SGHAT, FQNNGV. The CDR3 is 12 amino acids. CDR3 in DNA: TGTGCCAGCAGCTTTCGAACAGATGAAGCTTTCTTT. Amino acids: CASSFRTDEAFF. Using reference TRBV11-2 and TRBJ1-1 for the parts outside the CDR3, the full variable domain is EAGVAQSPRYKIIEKRQSVAFWCNPISGHATLYWYQQILGQGPKLLIQFQNNGVVDDSQLPKDRFSAERLKGVDSTLKIQPAKLEDSAVYLCASSFRTDEAFFGQGTRLTVV.

This chain links TRBV2 with TRBJ1-1; D is unclear. Germline CDR1 reads SNHLY; CDR2 reads FYNNEI. Trimming took off 5 bases at V and 5 bases at J, with 15 bases between the two ends. This CDR3 contains 14 residues. Here the CDR3 reads CASSRTSGGTEAFF. The CDR3, as DNA: TGTGCCAGCAGTCGGACCTCCGGAGGGACTGAAGCTTTCTTT. The whole variable domain, filled in from reference TRBV2 and TRBJ1-1, reads EPEVTQTPSHQVTQMGQEVILRCVPISNHLYFYWYRQILGQKVEFLVSFYNNEISEKSEIFDDQFSVERPDGSNFTLKIRSTKLEDSAMYFCASSRTSGGTEAFFGQGTRLTVV.

The chain is built from TRBV14 and TRBJ1-2; 10 bases are shared with TRBD1. Germline-derived CDR1 and CDR2 are SGHDN and FVKESK. Losses at the gene ends were 3 bases for V and 4 bases for J; bases not matched to a gene: 5. This CDR3 is built from 15 residues. CDR3 protein: CASSQAGTGVYGYTF. The CDR3 DNA sequence: TGTGCCAGCAGCCAGGCCGGGACAGGGGTCTATGGCTACACCTTC.

J is TRBJ1-5 and V is TRBV5-1; D uncertain. The germline gives CDR1 SGHRS, CDR2 YFSETQ. V was clipped by 3 bases and J by 0 bases, with 10 bases between them. The CDR3 runs to 15 residues. CDR3 residues: CASSWSGLSNQPQHF. DNA of the CDR3: TGCGCCAGCAGCTGGAGTGGCCTTAGCAATCAGCCCCAGCATTTT.

The chain links TRBV10-3 to TRBJ2-2; TRBD1 agrees at 7 bases. The CDR3 is made up of 14 amino acids. J was trimmed by 8 bases and V by 4 bases; bases with no gene match: 7. Germline lookup yields CDR1 ENHRY and CDR2 SYGVKD. This CDR3 is CAISGTGVAGELFF. CDR3 in DNA: TGTGCCATCAGTGGTACAGGGGTTGCGGGGGAGCTGTTTTTT.

The rearrangement joins TRBV20-1 to TRBJ1-1; D remains ambiguous. Trimming left V 3 bases short and J 3 bases short, with 2 bases between. This CDR3 is built from 10 residues. Germline assignment: CDR1 DFQATT and CDR2 SNEGSKA (reference sequence). The CDR3, as DNA: TGCAGTGCTAGCTACACTGAAGCTTTCTTT. It specifies CSASYTEAFF.

CDR3 residues: CASSDSSSYNSPLHF. The CDR3 nucleotides read TGTGCCAGCAGCGACTCATCCTCCTATAATTCACCCCTCCACTTT. The V gene is TRBV6-5, the J gene TRBJ1-6; D gene ambiguous. The CDR3 spans 15 residues. Trimming stripped 6 bases from V and 0 bases from J, with 9 bases between. CDR1 is MNHEY, CDR2 SVGAGI, per germline.

About this clone itself: One end of the junction varies from germline; a read error may be responsible. The chain is built from TRBV30 and TRBJ2-1; 7 bases agree with TRBD2. The CDR3 totals 16 residues. The V gene's germline CDR1 is GTSNPN and CDR2 SVGIG (reference sequence). CDR3 sequence reads: CVWSVLGGGPYNEQFF. CDR3 in DNA: TGTGTCTGGAGTGTCCTTGGCGGGGGACCCTACAATGAGCAGTTCTTC.

The J gene is TRBJ1-6, the V gene TRBV5-4; 8 nucleotides match TRBD1. CDR1 SGHNT and CDR2 YYREEE come from the germline V gene (reference sequence). This CDR3 spans 15 amino acids. The trim removed 2 bases at V and 6 bases at J, leaving 4 bases unmatched. CDR3 DNA sequence: TGTGCCAGCAGCTTCGACAGGGGAGGTAATTCACCCCTCCACTTT. Translation gives CASSFDRGGNSPLHF. Variable domain in full (rest from reference TRBV5-4 and TRBJ1-6): ETGVTQSPTHLIKTRGQQVTLRCSSQSGHNTVSWYQQALGQGPQFIFQYYREEENGRGNFPPRFSGLQFPNYSSELNVNALELDDSALYLCASSFDRGGNSPLHFGNGTRLTVT.

The V and J genes are TRBV6-4 and TRBJ2-1; 7 bases match TRBD1. Unmatched junction bases numbered 5, after V lost 6 bases and J lost 0 bases. The length of the CDR3 is 15 residues. CDR1 is MRHNA and CDR2 is SNTAGT in the germline V gene. In DNA form, the CDR3 reads TGTGCCAGCAGACAGGACAGGAGCTCCTACAATGAGCAGTTCTTC. Its protein is CASRQDRSSYNEQFF.